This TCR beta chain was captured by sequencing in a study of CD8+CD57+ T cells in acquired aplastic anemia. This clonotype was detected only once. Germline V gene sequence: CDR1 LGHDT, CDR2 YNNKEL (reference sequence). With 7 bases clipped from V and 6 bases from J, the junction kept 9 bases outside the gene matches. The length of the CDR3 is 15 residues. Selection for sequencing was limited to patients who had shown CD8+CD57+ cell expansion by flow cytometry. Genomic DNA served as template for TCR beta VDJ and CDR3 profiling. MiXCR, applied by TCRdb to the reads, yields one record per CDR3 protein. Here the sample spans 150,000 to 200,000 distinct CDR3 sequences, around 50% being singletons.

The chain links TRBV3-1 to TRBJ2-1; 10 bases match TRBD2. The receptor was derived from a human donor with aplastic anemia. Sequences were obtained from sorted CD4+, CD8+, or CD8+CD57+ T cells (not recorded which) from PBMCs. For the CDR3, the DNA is TGTGCCAGCAATCAGGCTAGCGGGAGATGCAATGAGCAGTTCTTC. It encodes CASNQASGRCNEQFF.